This T cell receptor beta chain was captured in a study of identical twins. Study-wide results and limits: There is a chance that invariant MAIT and iNKT cells partially muddied zero-insertion analyses. Researchers reported weaker excess twin sharing in beta out-of-frame sequences. Clonotypes of the beta chain that were abundant in cord blood carried fewer insertions (memory repertoires showed none).

With no exceptions, donors were healthy Caucasians. V dropped 5 bases and J dropped 7; count of bases not matched to a gene: 8. This CDR3 is built from 14 residues. TCRdb re-called the 5' RACE reads through MiXCR, storing one row per CDR3 protein. The sample shows 420,000 or so distinct CDR3 sequences, less than 20% of them seen only once. This clonotype was counted only a few times. Its antigen is not identified. V usage is TRBV12-3 or TRBV12-4 and J usage is TRBJ1-2; TRBD1 matches 9 bases. What was sequenced was naive T cells sorted from blood. The TCR originated in a man in his fifties or sixties in good health. For the CDR3, the DNA is TGTGCCAGCAGTCTCTACAGGGGGCCTTCTGGCTACACCTTC. This sequence encodes CASSLYRGPSGYTF.